These T cell receptor beta chains were read from a single sample in a study of blood T cell repertoires in COVID-19. The table came from immunoSEQ multiplex PCR; TCRdb's copy has only in-frame clones and leaves some out. This table has approximately 54,000 clones, roughly 90% appearing once. The material sequenced was peripheral blood. The receptor source for this set is a man aged 50 to 60 with acute or convalescent COVID-19. CDR3s include the opening cysteine and the closing phenylalanine or tryptophan. Each record gives: J gene, D gene, V gene, CDR3 protein. A D gene is named only where the DNA matches it firmly.

TRBJ2-5 | TRBD1 | TRBV11-2 | CASSRTRTGGLETQYF
TRBJ1-1 | TRBD1 | TRBV7-2 | CASSLPRGRFEAFF
TRBJ1-2 | TRBD1 | TRBV9 | CASRGDSNYGYTF
TRBJ1-1 | . | TRBV5-1 | CASSQGSPNTEAFF
TRBJ1-2 | TRBD1 | TRBV2 | CASSEGTGRAGYGYTF
TRBJ2-4 | TRBD2 | TRBV29-1 | CSAVTSGLAKNIQYF
TRBJ2-1 | TRBD2 | TRBV24-1 | CATSDSKRGPYNEQFF
TRBJ1-2 | TRBD1 | TRBV28 | CASSALTGDGYTF
TRBJ2-7 | TRBD2 | TRBV7-8 | CASSPREGLTEQYF
TRBJ1-2 | TRBD1 | TRBV15 | CATRDPGTGNGYTF
TRBJ1-2 | . | TRBV24-1 | CATSDHSSGGYTF
TRBJ1-2 | . | TRBV6-1 | CASSEMGGSGYGYTF
TRBJ1-5 | . | TRBV5-1 | CASSLFSGPHQPQHF
TRBJ2-1 | TRBD2 | TRBV24-1 | CATSSSGSYNEQFF
TRBJ1-3 | . | TRBV6-5 | CASTRGDYGNTIYF
TRBJ2-7 | TRBD2 | TRBV27 | CASSLLGAGGISYAYEQYF
TRBJ1-1 | TRBD1 | TRBV12-3/TRBV12-4 | CASRVQGAEAFF
TRBJ1-2 | . | TRBV7-9 | CASSLQYGYTF
TRBJ1-5 | . | TRBV19 | CASSIVMVRQPQHF
TRBJ2-5 | . | TRBV19 | CASSSGPLGTQYF
TRBJ2-3 | . | TRBV9 | CASSTPVGGRGTDTQYF
TRBJ2-4 | . | TRBV10-3 | CAIRGTEYF